The 22 T cell receptor beta chains reported below all come from one sample, sequenced in a study of Ad26.COV2.S vaccination and SARS-CoV-2 variants. Described treatment: around 19 received Ad26.COV2.S at low or high dose, single or two shots; about 5 received placebo; per-sample allocation not given. Material that was analyzed had been drawn on day 63 after the first vaccine or placebo injection. Some clones are missing from TCRdb's copy, which holds only in-frame ones; the method was immunoSEQ multiplex PCR. The data show 380,000 or so clones, 88% seen once. Sequencing was performed on peripheral blood, taken in a trial of Ad26.COV2.S vaccine versus placebo. The receptors here all came from a person between 18 and 65 years old who received the Ad26.COV2.S COVID-19 vaccine or a placebo.

The genes are TRBV4-2 and TRBJ2-2; no firm D call. The CDR3 is 12 amino acids. V shed 4 bases and J shed 8 bases, with 8 bases lying between them. In germline, CDR1 is LGHNA, CDR2 YNFKEQ. For the CDR3, the DNA is TGTGCCAGCAGCCGCGTTAGTGGGGAGCTGTTTTTT. Encoded protein: CASSRVSGELFF.

This rearrangement joins TRBV29-1 to TRBJ2-5; TRBD2 aligns across 10 bases. V shed 4 bases and J 0 bases; nucleotides not matched to a gene: 5. The CDR3 has 15 residues. CDR1 is SQVTM, CDR2 ANQGSEA, per germline. This chain's CDR3 is CSVGGSGRYQETQYF. As DNA, the CDR3 is TGCAGCGTTGGGGGTAGCGGGAGGTACCAAGAGACCCAGTACTTC.

J is TRBJ2-2 and V is TRBV9, with 11 positions matching TRBD1. V lost 2 bases, J lost 1 base, and 4 bases stayed unmatched. The CDR3 length is 17 residues. Germline values: CDR1 SGDLS, CDR2 YYNGEE. CDR3 in amino acids: CASSVGQGALNTGELFF. The CDR3 bases are TGTGCCAGCAGCGTCGGACAGGGGGCTTTGAACACCGGGGAGCTGTTTTTT.

The V gene is TRBV28, the J gene TRBJ2-1, with D unclear. The germline V and J ends were trimmed by 5 bases and 2 bases, with 10 bases remaining between them. There are 14 residues in the CDR3. CDR1 is MDHEN, CDR2 SYDVKM, per germline. As DNA, the CDR3 is TGTGCCAGCAGTCCCCTTGGGGCCTACAATGAGCAGTTCTTC. Its translation is CASSPLGAYNEQFF.

This clone was counted between two and nine times. The V gene is TRBV6-1, the J gene TRBJ1-3; D gene ambiguous. V lost 0 bases, J lost 15 bases, and 15 bases lay in between. Germline-derived CDR1 and CDR2 are MNHNS and SASEGT. The CDR3 is 13 amino acids. The CDR3 protein is CASSEASGLPKYF. The CDR3 nucleotides are TGTGCCAGCAGTGAAGCTTCGGGGTTGCCTAAATATTTT.

The chain links TRBV2 to TRBJ2-6; no firm D call. V shed 7 bases and J shed 2 bases, with 12 bases lying between them. Germline-derived CDR1 and CDR2 are SNHLY and FYNNEI. The CDR3 is 15 amino acids. The CDR3 bases are TGTGCCAGCACCTTTAACCGGGCTGGGGCCAACGTCCTGACTTTC. Translation gives CASTFNRAGANVLTF. Full variable domain (rest looked up from reference TRBV2 and TRBJ2-6): EPEVTQTPSHQVTQMGQEVILRCVPISNHLYFYWYRQILGQKVEFLVSFYNNEISEKSEIFDDQFSVERPDGSNFTLKIRSTKLEDSAMYFCASTFNRAGANVLTFGAGSRLTVL.

The CDR3 DNA reads as TGCGCCAGCAGCCAAGATATAGGTTTAACTAACTATGGCTACACCTTC. Residues: CASSQDIGLTNYGYTF. J is TRBJ1-2 and V is TRBV4-3; the D is unclear. There are 16 residues in the CDR3. Trimming pared 0 bases from V and 0 bases from J, leaving 11 bases between. CDR1 and CDR2 from the germline V gene are LGHNA and YSLEER.

This clone occurred a few times. The chain has TRBV7-2 and TRBJ2-7; perhaps TRBD1 as D (6 bases). CDR1 and CDR2 from the germline V gene are SGHTA and FQGNSA. The CDR3 contains 14 residues. V lost 1 base and J lost 3, with 10 bases in between. CDR3 protein: CASSLGIGGYEQYF. The CDR3 region has the DNA TGTGCCAGCAGCTTAGGAATAGGGGGCTACGAGCAGTACTTC.

This clone was counted a single time. The chain links TRBV30 to TRBJ2-6, with D possibly being TRBD1 (7 bases). Trimming left V 8 bases short and J 0 bases short, with 23 bases between. The CDR3 sequence is 18 residues long. Germline V gene lookup returns CDR1 GTSNPN and CDR2 SVGIG (reference sequence). CDR3: CATDRRGLPGSGANVLTF. The DNA of the CDR3 is TGTGCCACAGATAGGAGGGGGCTTCCGGGCTCTGGGGCCAACGTCCTGACTTTC.

The genes are TRBV6-5 and TRBJ2-7, with D tentatively TRBD2 (5 bases). Germline CDR1 is MNHEY and CDR2 is SVGAGI. V shed 3 bases and J shed 0 bases, with 12 bases lying between them. The CDR3 consists of 15 residues. This CDR3 reads CASSYVASSSYEQYF. The CDR3 nucleotides are TGTGCCAGCAGTTATGTTGCTAGCTCCTCCTACGAGCAGTACTTC.

The J gene is TRBJ2-2, the V gene TRBV6-4, with no clear D. Germline CDR1 is MRHNA and CDR2 is SNTAGT. V dropped 2 bases and J dropped 6 bases, with 4 bases sitting between them. This CDR3 region has 12 residues. CDR3 loop: CASSDPPGELFF. The CDR3 nucleotides are TGTGCCAGCAGTGACCCCCCCGGGGAGCTGTTTTTT.

The genes are TRBV11-3 and TRBJ2-3; a possible D gene is TRBD1 (5 bases). The V gene lost 5 bases and the J gene lost 0 bases, with 15 bases spanning the gap. This CDR3 region has 16 residues. CDR1 SGHNT and CDR2 YENEEA come from the germline V gene. The CDR3 protein is CASSPGGHPSTDTQYF. The CDR3, as DNA: TGTGCCAGCAGCCCAGGTGGACACCCAAGCACAGATACGCAGTATTTT.

The rearrangement links TRBV6-5 to TRBJ2-3; 8 bases are a match to TRBD1. The CDR3 sequence is 15 residues long. Germline CDR1 and CDR2: MNHEY and SVGAGI. The V segment lost 8 bases and the J segment 4 bases; nucleotides outside the gene matches: 11. CDR3 DNA: TGTGCCAGCCGAGGACAGGGTTTAAACTCAGATACGCAGTATTTT. It encodes CASRGQGLNSDTQYF.

This sequence joins TRBV9 and TRBJ2-7; perhaps TRBD1 as D (6 bases). The CDR3 extends over 14 amino acids. The germline CDR1 and CDR2 sequences are SGDLS and YYNGEE. Deletions cut 0 bases from V and 1 base from J, with 8 bases between. This CDR3 is CASSVADRSYEQYF. In DNA form, the CDR3 reads TGTGCCAGCAGCGTAGCAGACAGGTCCTACGAGCAGTACTTC. Full variable domain (rest looked up from reference TRBV9 and TRBJ2-7): DSGVTQTPKHLITATGQRVTLRCSPRSGDLSVYWYQQSLDQGLQFLIQYYNGEERAKGNILERFSAQQFPDLHSELNLSSLELGDSALYFCASSVADRSYEQYFGPGTRLTVT.

The V and J genes are TRBV4-3 and TRBJ2-1, with D hard to call. CDR1 LGHNA and CDR2 YSLEER come from the germline V gene. The CDR3 loop spans 16 amino acids. The V gene lost 0 bases and the J gene lost 3 bases, with 12 bases spanning the gap. The CDR3 bases are TGCGCCAGCAGCCAAGATTCGAGGCCTAGCTACAATGAGCAGTTCTTC. Protein: CASSQDSRPSYNEQFF.

V and J are TRBV30 and TRBJ1-5; 10 bases match TRBD1. CDR3 size: 16 residues. Germline V CDR1 and CDR2: GTSNPN, SVGIG (reference sequence). V was pared by 5 bases and J by 2 bases, with 9 bases of the junction left unmatched. The CDR3 region is CAWYPDRGQCNQPQHF. DNA of the CDR3: TGTGCCTGGTACCCTGACAGGGGGCAATGCAATCAGCCCCAGCATTTT.

This clone was detected once. The V call is TRBV5-1, the J call TRBJ2-5; no clear D gene. The V gene lost 2 bases and the J gene lost 4 bases, with 12 bases spanning the gap. CDR1 SGHRS and CDR2 YFSETQ come from the germline V gene. The length of the CDR3 is 14 residues. CDR3 in amino acids: CASSLSRPGETQYF. The CDR3 region has the DNA TGCGCCAGCAGCTTAAGTCGACCGGGAGAGACCCAGTACTTC.

The J gene is TRBJ2-7, the V gene TRBV7-9; 7 bases are a match to TRBD2. The J segment lost 0 bases and the V segment lost 8 bases, leaving 7 bases of the junction unmatched. This CDR3 is built from 14 residues. Looked up from germline, CDR1 is SEHNR and CDR2 is FQNEAQ (reference sequence). The CDR3 DNA sequence: TGTGCCAGCCTCGGGGGAGGGAACTCCTACGAGCAGTACTTC. Translation gives CASLGGGNSYEQYF.

The chain is built from TRBV27 and TRBJ2-7; 9 bases line up with TRBD2. Germline V lookup: CDR1 MNHEY, CDR2 SMNVEV (reference sequence). CDR3 length equals 18 residues. With 7 bases clipped from V and 3 bases from J, the junction kept 19 bases outside the gene matches. CDR3 sequence: CASTTTDPIAGGIYEQYF. In DNA, the CDR3 is TGTGCCAGCACGACAACCGATCCTATTGCGGGAGGGATCTACGAGCAGTACTTC.

This chain joins TRBV6-5 and TRBJ2-2, with 10 bases identical to TRBD1. There are 15 residues in the CDR3. V shed 5 bases, J shed 3 bases, and the junction held 3 bases outside the gene matches. Germline V gene data show CDR1 as MNHEY and CDR2 as SVGAGI. The CDR3 here is CASSRQGADTGELFF. CDR3 DNA: TGTGCCAGCAGTCGACAGGGGGCGGACACCGGGGAGCTGTTTTTT.

The CDR3 DNA reads as TGCGCCAGCAGCCGCAACTCGCGGGGAGGAGCCGGGGAGCTGTTTTTT. This codes for CASSRNSRGGAGELFF. This sequence joins TRBV4-3 and TRBJ2-2, with D maybe TRBD2 (6 bases). Germline assignment: CDR1 LGHNA and CDR2 YSLEER. Trimming took 4 bases from V and 6 from J, leaving 18 bases between them. The CDR3 covers 16 residues.

This chain uses TRBV28 with TRBJ1-5; 7 nucleotides align to TRBD1. The V and J ends lost 5 bases and 6 bases, in that order; junction bases with no gene match: 7. This CDR3 has 14 amino acids. Germline values: CDR1 MDHEN, CDR2 SYDVKM. The CDR3 DNA is TGTGCCAGCAGTATACGAGACAGGGTTCAGCCCCAGCATTTT. It encodes CASSIRDRVQPQHF.